This T cell receptor beta chain derives from a study of control samples from healthy donors and cancer patients. The CDR3 extends over 14 amino acids. The germline gives CDR1 SGHAT, CDR2 FQNNGV. V gave up 5 bases and J gave up 6 bases, with 16 bases separating them. Only in-frame clones appear in the TCRdb table, and some are missing; sequencing was by immunoSEQ multiplex PCR. The repertoire has roughly 200,000 clones, roughly nine tenths of them found once; the top ten carry approximately 2%. Sequencing used blood. The rearrangement joins TRBV11-2 to TRBJ1-1, with D perhaps TRBD1 (6 bases). The clonotype comes from a man in his thirties or forties in good health. CDR3 DNA: TGTGCCAGCAGCCGCTGGGCAGGGGCCGCTGAAGCTTTCTTT. Encoded protein: CASSRWAGAAEAFF.